These 2 T cell receptor beta chains share one sample of origin, sequenced in a study of T cell repertoires in cytomegalovirus infection. From the reads, TCRdb called clonotypes with MiXCR, one entry per CDR3 protein. The sample has around 77,000 distinct CDR3 sequences, 20% to 25% seen once. Their target antigens are unknown. The material sequenced was CD8+ T cells from cultured PBMCs, taken from culture after CMV antigen stimulation. All receptors derive from a human donor in good health (CMV status not recorded). Some clones in this sample may be carry-over from other donors' samples.

The chain carries TRBV7-2 and TRBJ1-2; D ambiguous. This CDR3 is 13 amino acids long. Germline V lookup: CDR1 SGHTA, CDR2 FQGNSA. V dropped 2 bases and J dropped 6 bases, with 10 bases sitting between them. The DNA for the CDR3 is TGTGCCAGCAGCTTAAATGAGGGTGATGGCTACACCTTC. It yields the protein CASSLNEGDGYTF.

The chain recombines TRBV12-3 or TRBV12-4 with TRBJ1-2; D is possibly TRBD1 (6 bases). The CDR3 consists of 14 residues. Trimming cost V 4 bases and J 6 bases, with 15 bases left between them. CDR3 protein: CASSYGGLGDGYTF. The CDR3 region has the DNA TGTGCCAGCAGTTATGGGGGGCTCGGTGATGGCTACACCTTC.